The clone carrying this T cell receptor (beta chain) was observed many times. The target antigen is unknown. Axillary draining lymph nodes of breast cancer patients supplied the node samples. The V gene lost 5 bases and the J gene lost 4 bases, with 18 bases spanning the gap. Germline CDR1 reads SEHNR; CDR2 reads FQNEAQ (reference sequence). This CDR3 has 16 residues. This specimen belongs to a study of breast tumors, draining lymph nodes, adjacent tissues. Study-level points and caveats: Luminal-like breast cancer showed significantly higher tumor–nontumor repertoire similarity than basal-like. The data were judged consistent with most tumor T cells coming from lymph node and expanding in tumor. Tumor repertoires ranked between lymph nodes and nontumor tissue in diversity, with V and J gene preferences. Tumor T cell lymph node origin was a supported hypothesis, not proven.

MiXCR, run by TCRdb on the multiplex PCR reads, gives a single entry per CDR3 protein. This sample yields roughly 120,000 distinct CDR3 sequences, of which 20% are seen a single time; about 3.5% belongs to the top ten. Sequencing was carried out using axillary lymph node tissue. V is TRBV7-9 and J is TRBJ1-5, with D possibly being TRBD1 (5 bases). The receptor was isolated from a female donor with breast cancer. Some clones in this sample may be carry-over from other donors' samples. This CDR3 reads CASSGNSGTWNQPQHF. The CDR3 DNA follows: TGTGCCAGCAGCGGCAATTCCGGGACTTGGAATCAGCCCCAGCATTTT.